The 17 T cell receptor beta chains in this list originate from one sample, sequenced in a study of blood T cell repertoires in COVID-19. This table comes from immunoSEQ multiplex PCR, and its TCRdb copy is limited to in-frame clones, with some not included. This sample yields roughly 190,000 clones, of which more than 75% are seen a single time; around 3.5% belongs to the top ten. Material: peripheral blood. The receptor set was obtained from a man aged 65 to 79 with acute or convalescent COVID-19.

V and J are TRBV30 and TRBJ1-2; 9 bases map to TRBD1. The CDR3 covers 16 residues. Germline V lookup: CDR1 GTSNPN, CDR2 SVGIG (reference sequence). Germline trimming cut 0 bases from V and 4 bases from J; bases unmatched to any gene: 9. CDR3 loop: CAWSVLPPTGGYGYTF. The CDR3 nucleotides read TGTGCCTGGAGTGTACTACCCCCGACAGGGGGCTATGGCTACACCTTC. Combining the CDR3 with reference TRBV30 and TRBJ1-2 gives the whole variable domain SQTIHQWPATLVQPVGSPLSLECTVEGTSNPNLYWYRQAAGRGLQLLFYSVGIGQISSEVPQNLSASRPQDRQFILSSKKLLLSDSGFYLCAWSVLPPTGGYGYTFGSGTRLTVV.

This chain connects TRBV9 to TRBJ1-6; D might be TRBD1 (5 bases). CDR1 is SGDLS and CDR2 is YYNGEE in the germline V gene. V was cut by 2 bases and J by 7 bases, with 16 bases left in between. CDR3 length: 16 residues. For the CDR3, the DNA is TGTGCCAGCAGCGTCGCCGCGGGACGGGTAAATTCACCCCTCCACTTT. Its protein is CASSVAAGRVNSPLHF.

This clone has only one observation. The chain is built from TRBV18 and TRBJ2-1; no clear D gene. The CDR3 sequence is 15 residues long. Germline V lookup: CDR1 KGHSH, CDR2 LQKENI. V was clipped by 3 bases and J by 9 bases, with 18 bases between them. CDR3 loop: CASSPTAGQASEQFF. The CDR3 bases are TGTGCCAGCTCACCTACGGCTGGCCAGGCCAGTGAGCAGTTCTTC.

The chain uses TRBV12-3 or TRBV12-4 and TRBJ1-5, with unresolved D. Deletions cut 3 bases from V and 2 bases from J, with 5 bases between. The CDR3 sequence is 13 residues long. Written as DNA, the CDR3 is TGTGCCAGCAGTTTTGTAGGCAATCAGCCCCAGCATTTT. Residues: CASSFVGNQPQHF.

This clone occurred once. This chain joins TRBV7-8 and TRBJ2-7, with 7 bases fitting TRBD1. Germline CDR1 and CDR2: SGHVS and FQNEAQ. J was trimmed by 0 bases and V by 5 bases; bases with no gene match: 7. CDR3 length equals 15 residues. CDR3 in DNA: TGTGCCAGCAGCCCACAGGGGATGAGCTCCTACGAGCAGTACTTC. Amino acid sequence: CASSPQGMSSYEQYF. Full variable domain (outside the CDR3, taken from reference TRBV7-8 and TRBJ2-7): GAGVSQSPRYKVAKRGQDVALRCDPISGHVSLFWYQQALGQGPEFLTYFQNEAQLDKSGLPSDRFFAERPEGSVSTLKIQRTQQEDSAVYLCASSPQGMSSYEQYFGPGTRLTVT.

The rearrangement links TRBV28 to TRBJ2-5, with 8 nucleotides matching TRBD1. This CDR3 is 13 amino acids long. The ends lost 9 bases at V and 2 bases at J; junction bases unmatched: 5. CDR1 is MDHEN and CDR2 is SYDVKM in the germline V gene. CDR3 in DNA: TGTGCCAGGATAACAGGGGGACAAGAGACCCAGTACTTC. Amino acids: CARITGGQETQYF.

The CDR3 DNA is TGTGCCACCAGCCAACAGACGAACACTGAAGCTTTCTTT. Translating it yields CATSQQTNTEAFF. The rearrangement links TRBV15 to TRBJ1-1; unclear D gene. Trimming cost V 5 bases and J 1 base, with 8 bases left between them. The CDR3 sequence is 13 residues long. The germline V gene has CDR1 LNHNV and CDR2 YYDKDF (reference sequence). Filled out from reference TRBV15 and TRBJ1-1, the complete variable domain reads DAMVIQNPRYQVTQFGKPVTLSCSQTLNHNVMYWYQQKSSQAPKLLFHYYDKDFNNEADTPDNFQSRRPNTSFCFLDIRSPGLGDTAMYLCATSQQTNTEAFFGQGTRLTVV.

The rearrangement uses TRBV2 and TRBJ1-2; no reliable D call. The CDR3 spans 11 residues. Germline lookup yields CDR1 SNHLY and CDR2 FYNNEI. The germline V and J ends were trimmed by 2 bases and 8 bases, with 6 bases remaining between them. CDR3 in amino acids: CASSENEGYTF. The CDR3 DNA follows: TGTGCCAGCAGTGAAAACGAGGGCTACACCTTC.

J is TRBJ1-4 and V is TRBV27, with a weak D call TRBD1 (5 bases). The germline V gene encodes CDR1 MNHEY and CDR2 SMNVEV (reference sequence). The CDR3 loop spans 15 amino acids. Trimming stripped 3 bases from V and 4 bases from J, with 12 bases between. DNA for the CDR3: TGTGCCAGCAGTTTGGGGCCTATCCTTAATGAAAAACTGTTTTTT. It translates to CASSLGPILNEKLFF.

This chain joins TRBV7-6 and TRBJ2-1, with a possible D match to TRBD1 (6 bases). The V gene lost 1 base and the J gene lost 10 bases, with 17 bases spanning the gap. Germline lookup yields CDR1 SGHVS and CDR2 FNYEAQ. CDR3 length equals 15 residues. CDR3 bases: TGTGCCAGCAGCTTAGGGTACGGGACACTACTCGAGCAGTTCTTC. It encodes CASSLGYGTLLEQFF.

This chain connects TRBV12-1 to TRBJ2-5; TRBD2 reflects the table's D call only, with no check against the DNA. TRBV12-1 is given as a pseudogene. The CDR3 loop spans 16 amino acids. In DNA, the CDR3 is TGTGCCAGCAGCTTTGGGGCGGGGGGCTTTCAAGAGACCCAGTACTTC. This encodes CASSFGAGGFQETQYF.

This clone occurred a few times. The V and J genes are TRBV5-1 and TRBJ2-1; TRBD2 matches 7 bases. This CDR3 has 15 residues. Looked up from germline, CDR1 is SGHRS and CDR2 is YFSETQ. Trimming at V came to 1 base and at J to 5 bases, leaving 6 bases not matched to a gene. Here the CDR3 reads CASSLRGGAHNEQFF. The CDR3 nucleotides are TGCGCCAGCAGCTTGCGGGGAGGGGCCCACAATGAGCAGTTCTTC. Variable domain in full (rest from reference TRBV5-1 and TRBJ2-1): KAGVTQTPRYLIKTRGQQVTLSCSPISGHRSVSWYQQTPGQGLQFLFEYFSETQRNKGNFPGRFSGRQFSNSRSEMNVSTLELGDSALYLCASSLRGGAHNEQFFGPGTRLTVL.

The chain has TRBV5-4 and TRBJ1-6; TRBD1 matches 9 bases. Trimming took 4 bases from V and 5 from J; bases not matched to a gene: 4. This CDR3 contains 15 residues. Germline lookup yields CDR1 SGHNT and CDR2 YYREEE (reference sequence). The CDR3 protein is CASSRRDRDNSPLHF. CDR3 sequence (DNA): TGTGCCAGCAGCCGCCGGGACAGGGATAATTCACCCCTCCACTTT. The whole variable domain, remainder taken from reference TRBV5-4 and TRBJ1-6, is ETGVTQSPTHLIKTRGQQVTLRCSSQSGHNTVSWYQQALGQGPQFIFQYYREEENGRGNFPPRFSGLQFPNYSSELNVNALELDDSALYLCASSRRDRDNSPLHFGNGTRLTVT.

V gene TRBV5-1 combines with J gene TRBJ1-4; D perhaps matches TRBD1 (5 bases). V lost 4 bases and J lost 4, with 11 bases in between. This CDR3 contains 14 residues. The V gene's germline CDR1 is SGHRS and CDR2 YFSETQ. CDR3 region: CASSQGDSNEKLFF. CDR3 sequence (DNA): TGCGCCAGCAGCCAGGGTGATAGTAATGAAAAACTGTTTTTT.

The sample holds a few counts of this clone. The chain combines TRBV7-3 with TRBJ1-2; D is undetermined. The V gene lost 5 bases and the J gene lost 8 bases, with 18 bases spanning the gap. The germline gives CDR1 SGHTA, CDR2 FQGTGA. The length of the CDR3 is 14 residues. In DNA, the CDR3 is TGTGCCAGCAGCCCCACCGACACCGGTTCGGGCTACACCTTC. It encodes CASSPTDTGSGYTF. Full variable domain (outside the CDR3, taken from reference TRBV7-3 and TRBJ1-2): GAGVSQTPSNKVTEKGKYVELRCDPISGHTALYWYRQSLGQGPEFLIYFQGTGAADDSGLPNDRFFAVRPEGSVSTLKIQRTERGDSAVYLCASSPTDTGSGYTFGSGTRLTVV.

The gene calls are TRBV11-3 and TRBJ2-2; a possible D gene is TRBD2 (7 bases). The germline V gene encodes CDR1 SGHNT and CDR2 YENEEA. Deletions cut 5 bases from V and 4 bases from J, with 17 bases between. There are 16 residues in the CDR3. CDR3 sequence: CASSPGGQRPTGELFF. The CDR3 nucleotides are TGTGCCAGCAGCCCCGGGGGGCAGCGACCCACCGGGGAGCTGTTTTTT.

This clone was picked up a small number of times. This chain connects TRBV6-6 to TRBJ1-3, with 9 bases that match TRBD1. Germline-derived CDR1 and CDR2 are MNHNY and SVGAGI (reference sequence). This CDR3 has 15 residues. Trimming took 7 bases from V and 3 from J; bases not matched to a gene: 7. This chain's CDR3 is CASNLGQGSGNTIYF. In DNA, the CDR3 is TGTGCCAGCAACCTCGGACAGGGGAGTGGAAACACCATATATTTT.